Shown below are 4 T cell receptor beta chains from a single sample sequenced in a study of blood T cells in healthy people across ages. A second PCR of 7 to 11 cycles used a sample-barcoded 5' primer and a J-beta primer mix. TCRdb re-derived calls from the 5' RACE reads in MiXCR, one entry per CDR3 protein. The sample contains almost 800,000 distinct CDR3 sequences, roughly 50% of which appear only once. Material: blood. These receptors were obtained from a man aged 25 to 40 in good health.

In its sample, this clonotype was seen once. The V call is TRBV7-6, the J call TRBJ2-1; no clear D. The CDR3 covers 14 residues. Per the germline V gene, CDR1 is SGHVS and CDR2 is FNYEAQ. The germline V and J ends were trimmed by 4 bases and 4 bases, with 11 bases remaining between them. The CDR3 DNA follows: TGTGCCAGCAGCTACGGTACCAGGTACAATGAGCAGTTCTTC. Encoded protein: CASSYGTRYNEQFF.

The chain joins TRBV10-3 to TRBJ2-7, with D possibly TRBD2 on 7 matching bases. Germline V CDR1 and CDR2: ENHRY, SYGVKD. The CDR3 loop spans 13 amino acids. The CDR3 spells CATGGREFYEQYF. In DNA, the CDR3 is TGTGCTACCGGGGGGCGGGAGTTCTACGAGCAGTACTTC.

The V call is TRBV13, the J call TRBJ2-7, with TRBD2 matching over 10 bases. V shed 2 bases, J shed 4 bases, and the junction held 2 bases outside the gene matches. The CDR3 runs 14 residues. Germline values: CDR1 PRHDT, CDR2 FYEKMQ (reference sequence). This chain's CDR3 is CASSLRGLAYEQYF. The CDR3 DNA is TGTGCCAGCAGCTTAAGGGGACTAGCGTACGAGCAGTACTTC. The entire variable domain, with the rest obtained from reference TRBV13 and TRBJ2-7, is as follows: AAGVIQSPRHLIKEKRETATLKCYPIPRHDTVYWYQQGPGQDPQFLISFYEKMQSDKGSIPDRFSAQQFSDYHSELNMSSLELGDSALYFCASSLRGLAYEQYFGPGTRLTVT.

This chain connects TRBV28 to TRBJ2-1, with D perhaps TRBD2 (6 bases). Germline loops: CDR1 MDHEN, CDR2 SYDVKM. V dropped 5 bases and J dropped 9 bases, with 23 bases sitting between them. The CDR3 runs to 16 residues. This CDR3 is CASSPLGTPGLGEQFF. CDR3 nucleotide sequence: TGTGCCAGCAGTCCGCTCGGGACTCCCGGGTTGGGTGAGCAGTTCTTC.